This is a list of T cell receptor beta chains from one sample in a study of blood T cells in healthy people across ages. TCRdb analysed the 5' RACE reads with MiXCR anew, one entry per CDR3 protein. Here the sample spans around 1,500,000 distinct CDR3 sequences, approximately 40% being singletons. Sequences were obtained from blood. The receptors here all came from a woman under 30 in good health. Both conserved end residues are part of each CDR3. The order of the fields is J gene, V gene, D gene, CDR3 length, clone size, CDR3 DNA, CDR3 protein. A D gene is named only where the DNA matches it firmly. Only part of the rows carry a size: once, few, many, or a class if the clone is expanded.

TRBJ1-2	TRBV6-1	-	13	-	TGTGCCATCGGGGTTAACAGCTACTATGGCTACACCTTC	CAIGVNSYYGYTF
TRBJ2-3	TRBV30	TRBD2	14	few	TGTGCCTGGTCACTAGCGGGGGGGACAGATACGCAGTATTTT	CAWSLAGGTDTQYF
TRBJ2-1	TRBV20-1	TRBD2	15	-	TGCAGTGCTAGATCGACTAGCGGGGTTGGGGATGAGCAGTTCTTC	CSARSTSGVGDEQFF
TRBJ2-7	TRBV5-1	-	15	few	TGCGCCAGCAGCTTGGATGGGACCTACCCCTACGAGCAGTACTTC	CASSLDGTYPYEQYF
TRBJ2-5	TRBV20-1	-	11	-	TGCAGTGCTAGAGAATCGGGGGACCAGTACTTC	CSARESGDQYF
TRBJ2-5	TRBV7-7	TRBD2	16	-	TGTGCCAGCAGCTTCGCGGGACTAGCGATAGAAGAGACCCAGTACTTC	CASSFAGLAIEETQYF
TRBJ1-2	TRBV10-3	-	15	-	TGTGCCATCAACCGCCTAGGGGGACGGGACAACGGCTACACCTTC	CAINRLGGRDNGYTF
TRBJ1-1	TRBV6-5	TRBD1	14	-	TGTGCCAGCAGAGGTCCGGGACAGGGGCAAAGGGCTTTCTTT	CASRGPGQGQRAFF
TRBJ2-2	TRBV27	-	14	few	TGTGCCAGCAGTTTAGGGGGCGTAAGCGGGGAGCTGTTTTTT	CASSLGGVSGELFF
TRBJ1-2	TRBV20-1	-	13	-	TGCAGTGCTAGCCCCGGGGGGGCTATGGGCTACACCTTC	CSASPGGAMGYTF
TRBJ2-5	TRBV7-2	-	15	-	TGTGCCAGCAGCCCGATGTTTTGCGGGTCGGAGACCCAGTACTTC	CASSPMFCGSETQYF
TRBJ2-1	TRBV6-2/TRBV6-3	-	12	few	TGTGCCAGCAGGGGTGCGGGGTCGGAGCAGTTCTTC	CASRGAGSEQFF
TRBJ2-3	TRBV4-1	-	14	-	TGCGCCAGCAGCCATTCACACCTCCGGGATACGCAGTATTTT	CASSHSHLRDTQYF
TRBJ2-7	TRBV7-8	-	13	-	TGTGCCAGCAGCTTAGGAATGGGCTACGAGCAGTACTTC	CASSLGMGYEQYF
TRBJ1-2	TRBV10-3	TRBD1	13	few	TGTGCCATCAGTGCCGGGACAGGGAACGGCTACACCTTC	CAISAGTGNGYTF
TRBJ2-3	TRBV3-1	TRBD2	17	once	TGTGCCAGCAGCCAAGATTTGGTAGCGGGTAGGACAGATACGCAGTATTTT	CASSQDLVAGRTDTQYF
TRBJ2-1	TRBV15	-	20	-	TGTGCCACCAGCAGGATCTCGGCATTGGGAACGAGAAGTCCCTACAATGAGCAGTTCTTC	CATSRISALGTRSPYNEQFF
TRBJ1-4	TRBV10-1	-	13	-	TGCGCCAGCAGTGAATTTGCAGGGGAAAAACTGTTTTTT	CASSEFAGEKLFF
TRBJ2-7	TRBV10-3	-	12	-	TGTGCCATCCGGGACAACACCTACGAGCAGTACTTC	CAIRDNTYEQYF
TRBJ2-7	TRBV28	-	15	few	TGTGCCAGCAGTTCAACCGGGACTTACTCCTACGAGCAGTACTTC	CASSSTGTYSYEQYF
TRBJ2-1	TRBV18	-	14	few	TGTGCCAGCTCACCAGAGGACTCGTACAATGAGCAGTTCTTC	CASSPEDSYNEQFF
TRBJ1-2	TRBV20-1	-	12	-	TGCAGTGCCGGGGACGGATCCTATGGCTACACCTTC	CSAGDGSYGYTF